This T cell receptor beta chain was observed in a study of blood T cells in healthy people across ages. For the second PCR, which ran for roughly 6 to 11 cycles, a sample-barcoded 5' primer and a J-beta primer mix were used. TCRdb re-called the 5' RACE reads through MiXCR, storing one row per CDR3 protein. This table holds roughly 2 million distinct CDR3 sequences, less than 50% found once. This CDR3 spans 20 amino acids. Unmatched junction bases numbered 20, after V lost 4 bases and J lost 0 bases. The V gene's germline CDR1 is MDHEN and CDR2 SYDVKM. Caucasian individuals from Russia who were healthy and aged about 6 to 100 acted as donors. No fewer than 5.5 micrograms of total RNA were isolated from every sample.

The sequence came from a woman in her thirties or forties in good health. The sequenced sample consisted of blood. V gene TRBV28 combines with J gene TRBJ2-5; 7 bases fit TRBD2. As DNA, the CDR3 is TGTGCCAGCAGTTCCCCGTTGGGGGGAGGGAGCAGCCGACACCAAGAGACCCAGTACTTC. The encoded protein is CASSSPLGGGSSRHQETQYF.